A single sample is the source of the 6 T cell receptor beta chains below, sequenced in a study of shared clonotypes between healthy human individuals. Profiling relied on immunoSEQ multiplex PCR, and the TCRdb table lists in-frame clones only, not all of them. The sample shows 600,000 to 750,000 clones, over 55% of them seen only once. The sequenced sample consisted of memory CD4+ T cells sorted from blood. Subset given: CD45RA-negative fraction. These receptors all come from a woman under 40 in good health.

The chain is built from TRBV6-5 and TRBJ2-7, with D possibly called TRBD1 or TRBD2 (5 bases each). The V gene lost 5 bases and the J gene lost 2 bases, with 7 bases spanning the gap. Per the germline V gene, CDR1 is MNHEY and CDR2 is SVGAGI. The CDR3 is 12 amino acids. CDR3 nucleotide sequence: TGTGCCAGCAGTCGGGGCCCCTACGAGCAGTACTTC. This gives the protein CASSRGPYEQYF.

V gene TRBV4-2 combines with J gene TRBJ2-5; unclear D gene. Germline V gene data show CDR1 as LGHNA and CDR2 as YNFKEQ. V was shortened by 4 bases and J by 5 bases, with 11 bases between the two germline ends. This CDR3 spans 13 amino acids. The CDR3, as DNA: TGTGCCAGCAGCCCCCCGGGCTCGGAGACCCAGTACTTC. It yields the protein CASSPPGSETQYF.

V is TRBV7-8 and J is TRBJ1-4; 8 bases map to TRBD1. J was trimmed by 10 bases and V by 4 bases; bases with no gene match: 8. The CDR3 covers 14 residues. CDR1 is SGHVS, CDR2 FQNEAQ, per germline. CDR3 sequence (DNA): TGTGCCAGCAGCTCCTTAGGACAGGGTGGAAAACTGTTTTTT. Amino acids: CASSSLGQGGKLFF.

This clone has just one count. The rearrangement uses TRBV4-1 and TRBJ2-1, with no clear D. The CDR3 covers 13 residues. The ends were cut back, 0 bases at V and 7 bases at J, with 7 bases in the middle. Germline CDR1 MGHRA, CDR2 YSYEKL. DNA for the CDR3: TGCGCCAGCAGCCAAGATTGGGATAATGAGCAGTTCTTC. Its protein is CASSQDWDNEQFF.

The gene calls are TRBV10-3 and TRBJ1-4; 10 bases align to TRBD1. Germline CDR1 reads ENHRY; CDR2 reads SYGVKD. The length of the CDR3 is 14 residues. J was trimmed by 8 bases and V by 10 bases; bases with no gene match: 10. The CDR3: CASSRDRGEEKLFF. The CDR3 bases are TGTGCCAGCAGCCGGGACAGGGGCGAGGAAAAACTGTTTTTT.

The CDR3 is CASSSVPGSGQYF. The CDR3 nucleotides read TGTGCCAGCAGCTCCGTACCGGGGTCGGGGCAGTATTTT. The chain links TRBV7-2 to TRBJ2-3, with D possibly matching TRBD2 (5 bases). The germline gives CDR1 SGHTA, CDR2 FQGNSA. V lost 4 bases and J lost 11, with 16 bases in between. The CDR3 is 13 amino acids.